This TCR beta chain was retrieved from a study of PD-1 blockade in mismatch repair-deficient tumors. Germline V gene data show CDR1 as SGHNT and CDR2 as YYREEE (reference sequence). V trimming: 0 bases; J trimming: 6 bases; junction bases outside the gene matches: 5. The CDR3 has 14 residues. Data came from immunoSEQ multiplex PCR; TCRdb stores just in-frame clones and leaves some out. The sample contains approximately 20,000 clones, roughly 87% of which appear only once. The material sequenced was PBMCs, taken 52 weeks after starting pembrolizumab. The TCR was taken from an adult with mismatch repair-deficient cancer. The chain uses TRBV5-4 and TRBJ1-1; 7 nucleotides align to TRBD1. In DNA, the CDR3 is TGTGCCAGCAGCTTGGGCGCAGGGGGGCCTGAAGCTTTCTTT. Translated: CASSLGAGGPEAFF.